This T cell receptor (beta chain) was sequenced during a study of cytomegalovirus exposure and HLA in healthy donors. Study background: In terms of ancestry, the Caucasian-associated cluster contained about 80% of the roughly 360 genotyped donors.

At sampling all donors were nominally healthy, likely with unrecorded immune exposures. A single count supports this clone. This CDR3 is 13 amino acids long. Germline values: CDR1 MDHEN, CDR2 SYDVKM. Trimming took off 2 bases at V and 0 bases at J, with 5 bases between the two ends. This PCR relied on a set of 60 Vbeta primers and 13 Jbeta primers. Sequencing used immunoSEQ multiplex PCR; TCRdb keeps in-frame clones, though not all of them. Altogether approximately 110,000 clones are present, around 83% being singletons, with the ten largest covering 22%. Specimen: PBMCs. The genes are TRBV28 and TRBJ2-7, with TRBD2 as a possible D gene (5 bases). The source is a man aged 30 to 39 in good health and CMV-seropositive. The CDR3 DNA sequence: TGTGCCAGCAGTTTAGGGAGCTCCTACGAGCAGTACTTC. It specifies CASSLGSSYEQYF.